The 31 T cell receptor beta chains reported below all come from one sample, sequenced in a study of CD8 T cells in ankylosing spondylitis. TCRdb redid the calling of the 5' RACE reads with MiXCR, one entry per CDR3 protein. The top ten clones hold about 1% of a sample with about 340,000 distinct CDR3 sequences, roughly 14% of them seen once. Sequences were obtained from blood, either unsorted or a sorted T cell fraction (not recorded which). The receptors shown here come from a male donor with ankylosing spondylitis or in good health (not recorded which).

The table lists this clonotype with many counts. V gene TRBV5-1 combines with J gene TRBJ2-1; 7 bases line up with TRBD1. The CDR3 is made up of 16 amino acids. Per the germline V gene, CDR1 is SGHRS and CDR2 is YFSETQ. J lost 0 bases, V lost 2 bases, and 5 bases had no gene match. As DNA, the CDR3 is TGCGCCAGCAGCTTCCTGACAGGGATCTCCTACAATGAGCAGTTCTTC. Translating gives CASSFLTGISYNEQFF.

This clonotype has just a few counts. The rearrangement uses TRBV7-9 and TRBJ2-7; D remains unclear. The V and J ends lost 2 bases and 7 bases respectively, with 9 bases between them. CDR3 length: 12 amino acids. The V gene's germline CDR1 is SEHNR and CDR2 FQNEAQ (reference sequence). Written as DNA, the CDR3 is TGTGCCAGCAGCTTACAGCAGAGGGAGCAGTACTTC. Translating gives CASSLQQREQYF.

The chain carries TRBV5-1 and TRBJ1-2; tentative D call: TRBD1 (6 bases). CDR1 and CDR2 from the germline V gene are SGHRS and YFSETQ. Trimming took off 6 bases at V and 4 bases at J, with 13 bases between the two ends. The CDR3 length is 13 residues. The CDR3 region is CASKGDTFYGYTF. The DNA of the CDR3 is TGCGCCAGCAAGGGGGACACATTCTATGGCTACACCTTC.

The genes are TRBV5-1 and TRBJ2-7; TRBD2 matches at 7 bases. Unmatched junction bases numbered 10, after V lost 2 bases and J lost 5 bases. The CDR3 is made up of 15 amino acids. Germline values: CDR1 SGHRS, CDR2 YFSETQ. CDR3 coding DNA: TGCGCCAGCAGCTTAAGTGGGGAGGGTCGTGACGAGCAGTACTTC. Encoded protein: CASSLSGEGRDEQYF. The full variable domain, in which reference TRBV5-1 and TRBJ2-7 provide the parts outside the CDR3, is KAGVTQTPRYLIKTRGQQVTLSCSPISGHRSVSWYQQTPGQGLQFLFEYFSETQRNKGNFPGRFSGRQFSNSRSEMNVSTLELGDSALYLCASSLSGEGRDEQYFGPGTRLTVT.

Only a few counts were recorded for this clonotype. In nucleotides, the CDR3 is TGCGCCAGCAGCTTGGGACAGACCCTCCAAGAGACCCAGTACTTC. This codes for CASSLGQTLQETQYF. This sequence joins TRBV5-1 and TRBJ2-5, with a possible D match to TRBD1 (5 bases). CDR3 length: 15 amino acids. Germline V gene sequence: CDR1 SGHRS, CDR2 YFSETQ. With 0 bases removed from V and 1 base from J, the gap between germline ends came to 10 bases.

This clonotype was detected a few times. The V gene is TRBV14, the J gene TRBJ1-1; D is uncertain. Germline CDR1 SGHDN, CDR2 FVKESK. Trimming cost V 4 bases and J 5 bases, with 14 bases left between them. This CDR3 is built from 14 residues. The CDR3 bases are TGTGCCAGCAGCCGAGAGACAAGTGGAACTGAAGCTTTCTTT. Protein product: CASSRETSGTEAFF.

This clonotype was recorded at least ten times. The chain recombines TRBV5-6 with TRBJ1-1, with D unresolved. Germline V CDR1 and CDR2: SGHDT, YYEEEE. V lost 2 bases and J 4 bases, leaving 6 bases between the germline ends. This CDR3 spans 12 amino acids. CDR3 sequence reads: CASSFEPTEAFF. The DNA of the CDR3 is TGTGCCAGCAGCTTTGAGCCCACTGAAGCTTTCTTT.

The chain has TRBV28 and TRBJ1-2, with 7 bases aligning to TRBD1. This CDR3 has 14 residues. Looked up from germline, CDR1 is MDHEN and CDR2 is SYDVKM. The junction had 10 bases not matched to a gene; V was cut back by 6 bases and J by 6 bases. CDR3 sequence (DNA): TGTGCCAGCAGCGTACCGACAGGGAGGAATGGCTACACCTTC. Translated, it gives CASSVPTGRNGYTF.

The V and J genes are TRBV12-3 or TRBV12-4 and TRBJ1-2; D is unclear. V gave up 4 bases and J gave up 4 bases, with 7 bases separating them. The CDR3 totals 12 residues. The CDR3 sequence: CASSSTPYGYTF. In DNA form, the CDR3 reads TGTGCCAGCAGTTCGACTCCCTATGGCTACACCTTC.

In its sample, this clonotype was seen many times. The V gene is TRBV12-3 or TRBV12-4, the J gene TRBJ2-2; TRBD2 is a possible D gene (6 bases). The V end lost 5 bases, the J end lost 5 bases, and 12 bases lay between the germline ends. The CDR3 is 14 residues long. The CDR3 loop is CASSPWAGTGELFF. CDR3 nucleotides: TGTGCCAGCAGTCCATGGGCGGGAACCGGGGAGCTGTTTTTT.

There are a few counts of this clonotype. V gene TRBV2 combines with J gene TRBJ2-3; D gene uncertain. V gave up 4 bases and J gave up 2 bases, with 10 bases separating them. The CDR3 loop spans 14 amino acids. Germline V gene lookup returns CDR1 SNHLY and CDR2 FYNNEI. CDR3 protein: CASSVSLHTDTQYF. The DNA for the CDR3 is TGTGCCAGCAGTGTTAGCTTACACACAGATACGCAGTATTTT.

V is TRBV10-3 and J is TRBJ2-7, with a tentative D call TRBD2 (7 bases). V was cut by 0 bases and J by 7 bases, with 10 bases left in between. Per the germline V gene, CDR1 is ENHRY and CDR2 is SYGVKD. There are 13 residues in the CDR3. The CDR3 bases are TGTGCCATCAGTGAGTCAGGGGGAGGGGAGCAGTACTTC. It translates to CAISESGGGEQYF.

This clonotype was recorded a few times. This rearrangement joins TRBV5-5 to TRBJ2-7; perhaps TRBD1 as D (6 bases). This CDR3 comprises 15 residues. V shed 4 bases and J shed 5 bases, with 19 bases lying between them. Germline V CDR1 and CDR2: SGHKS, YYEKEE (reference sequence). As DNA, the CDR3 is TGTGCCAGCAGCCCTACGGGACACTCGGCGGACGAGCAGTACTTC. This encodes CASSPTGHSADEQYF.

This clonotype has a handful of counts. The V and J genes are TRBV9 and TRBJ2-3; 9 nucleotides agree with TRBD1. After removal of 4 bases from V and 5 bases from J, the junction contained 11 bases not matched to a gene. Germline V gives CDR1 SGDLS, CDR2 YYNGEE. The CDR3 contains 16 residues. The DNA of the CDR3 is TGTGCCAGCAGCTACAGGGGGCTATATCGCGGAGATACGCAGTATTTT. The encoded protein is CASSYRGLYRGDTQYF.

The chain joins TRBV5-1 to TRBJ2-1; 7 bases are a match to TRBD2. The CDR3 spans 14 residues. Germline assignment: CDR1 SGHRS and CDR2 YFSETQ. Germline trimming cut 1 base from V and 6 bases from J; bases unmatched to any gene: 4. For the CDR3, the DNA is TGCGCCAGCAGCTTGCCGGGACTATCCAATGAGCAGTTCTTC. This gives the protein CASSLPGLSNEQFF. Full variable domain (rest looked up from reference TRBV5-1 and TRBJ2-1): KAGVTQTPRYLIKTRGQQVTLSCSPISGHRSVSWYQQTPGQGLQFLFEYFSETQRNKGNFPGRFSGRQFSNSRSEMNVSTLELGDSALYLCASSLPGLSNEQFFGPGTRLTVL.

This clonotype was detected a few times. V and J are TRBV9 and TRBJ2-6; D unresolved. The CDR3 contains 14 residues. The ends were cut back, 3 bases at V and 0 bases at J, with 4 bases in the middle. Germline CDR1 reads SGDLS; CDR2 reads YYNGEE. CDR3 nucleotide sequence: TGTGCCAGCAGCGCGAACTCTGGGGCCAACGTCCTGACTTTC. This translates into CASSANSGANVLTF.

This clonotype has a handful of counts. The chain employs TRBV20-1 and TRBJ2-3; D might be TRBD2 (5 bases). Trimming removed 6 bases from V and 4 bases from J, with 11 bases in between. Germline V gene lookup returns CDR1 DFQATT and CDR2 SNEGSKA (reference sequence). The CDR3 is 12 amino acids. CDR3 nucleotide sequence: TGCAGTGCCGGGCTGGAGGCAGATACGCAGTATTTT. Amino acid sequence: CSAGLEADTQYF.

This chain uses TRBV10-3 with TRBJ2-7; either TRBD1 or TRBD2 may fit D (5 bases each). Trimming cost V 6 bases and J 7 bases, with 19 bases left between them. Per the germline V gene, CDR1 is ENHRY and CDR2 is SYGVKD. The CDR3 covers 14 residues. The CDR3 sequence is CAIRGPRVGAEQYF. In DNA, the CDR3 is TGTGCCATCAGGGGACCGAGAGTCGGAGCGGAGCAGTACTTC.

This clonotype was observed many times. V gene TRBV18 combines with J gene TRBJ1-5; possible D gene TRBD1, 5 bases. The CDR3 consists of 14 residues. Germline V CDR1 and CDR2: KGHSH, LQKENI. V lost 3 bases and J lost 4, with 10 bases in between. The CDR3 protein is CASSPDRLNQPQHF. The CDR3 DNA reads TGTGCCAGCTCACCTGACAGATTGAATCAGCCCCAGCATTTT.

The chain couples TRBV5-6 to TRBJ2-7; 7 nucleotides line up with TRBD1. The germline gives CDR1 SGHDT, CDR2 YYEEEE. The CDR3 length is 13 residues. V lost 4 bases, J lost 4 bases, and 5 bases stayed unmatched. The CDR3 reads CASSPGTEYEQYF. CDR3 nucleotides: TGTGCCAGCAGCCCCGGGACAGAATACGAGCAGTACTTC.

This clonotype turned up a few times. CDR3 coding DNA: TGTGCCAGCAGCACGCATGGTGGCCCCTACGAGCAGTACTTC. Translating gives CASSTHGGPYEQYF. The chain is built from TRBV5-5 and TRBJ2-7; D unclear. Germline V gives CDR1 SGHKS, CDR2 YYEKEE (reference sequence). The V gene lost 4 bases and the J gene lost 2 bases, with 13 bases spanning the gap. The CDR3 is 14 residues long.

In its sample, this clonotype was seen a few times. The rearrangement uses TRBV14 and TRBJ2-2; D gene uncertain. The germline CDR1 and CDR2 sequences are SGHDN and FVKESK. This CDR3 has 17 residues. Trimming left V 1 base short and J 6 bases short, with 18 bases between. The DNA for the CDR3 is TGTGCCAGCAGCCAAGCGCCCGGGCCCCGTTCGGCCGGGGAGCTGTTTTTT. Its protein product is CASSQAPGPRSAGELFF.

Only a few counts were recorded for this clonotype. V gene TRBV5-5 combines with J gene TRBJ2-2; D tentatively fits TRBD1 or TRBD2 (5 bases each). Germline V gene lookup returns CDR1 SGHKS and CDR2 YYEKEE (reference sequence). This CDR3 region has 15 residues. The ends were cut back, 4 bases at V and 4 bases at J, with 14 bases in the middle. CDR3 bases: TGTGCCAGCAGCCCGGGGACCCTTTTCACCGGGGAGCTGTTTTTT. It codes for CASSPGTLFTGELFF.

This clonotype occurred a few times. The chain is built from TRBV4-1 and TRBJ2-1; 10 nucleotides align to TRBD2. This CDR3 comprises 15 residues. Germline loops: CDR1 MGHRA, CDR2 YSYEKL. V shed 0 bases, J shed 13 bases, and the junction held 9 bases outside the gene matches. CDR3 in amino acids: CASSQDRGSGGVQFF. The CDR3 bases are TGCGCCAGCAGCCAAGATCGCGGGAGCGGGGGGGTCCAGTTCTTC.

The chain joins TRBV19 to TRBJ1-2; D is ambiguous. The CDR3 covers 15 residues. Trimming shortened V by 3 bases and J by 5 bases, and 16 bases separated the two germline ends. The V gene's germline CDR1 is LNHDA and CDR2 SQIVND (reference sequence). The CDR3 region has the DNA TGTGCCAGTAGTATTACGCAAGGACGGGTATATGGCTACACCTTC. The encoded protein is CASSITQGRVYGYTF. The full variable domain, its missing parts supplied by reference TRBV19 and TRBJ1-2, is DGGITQSPKYLFRKEGQNVTLSCEQNLNHDAMYWYRQDPGQGLRLIYYSQIVNDFQKGDIAEGYSVSREKKESFPLTVTSAQKNPTAFYLCASSITQGRVYGYTFGSGTRLTVV.

This clonotype was seen only a few times. This chain joins TRBV24-1 and TRBJ2-5; possible D gene TRBD1, 6 bases. The CDR3 totals 15 residues. The V end was cut by 2 bases, the J end by 5 bases, with 14 bases between. Germline V gene lookup returns CDR1 KGHDR and CDR2 SFDVKD. The CDR3 coding sequence is TGTGCCACCAGTGATTCGAGGGGGACGGGGGAGACCCAGTACTTC. This encodes CATSDSRGTGETQYF.

The V call is TRBV27, the J call TRBJ2-3; D might be TRBD2 (6 bases). V lost 6 bases and J lost 0, with 13 bases in between. Germline CDR1 reads MNHEY; CDR2 reads SMNVEV (reference sequence). This CDR3 has 15 residues. CDR3 coding DNA: TGTGCCAGCAGCCGAGGAGGGGCAAGCACAGATACGCAGTATTTT. Its translation: CASSRGGASTDTQYF.

The chain employs TRBV10-3 and TRBJ2-7; 8 bases fit TRBD2. With V trimmed by 9 bases and J by 2 bases, 6 bases remained unmatched. Looked up from germline, CDR1 is ENHRY and CDR2 is SYGVKD. The CDR3 extends over 13 amino acids. This chain's CDR3 is CAIRVGGAYEQYF. The CDR3 region has the DNA TGTGCCATAAGGGTCGGGGGGGCCTACGAGCAGTACTTC.

The V and J genes are TRBV27 and TRBJ2-1, with D maybe TRBD1 (6 bases). The CDR3 has 14 residues. Trimming cost V 5 bases and J 6 bases, with 14 bases left between them. Germline loops: CDR1 MNHEY, CDR2 SMNVEV (reference sequence). The CDR3 reads CASSPGHSANEQFF. The CDR3 DNA follows: TGTGCCAGCAGTCCGGGACACTCGGCCAATGAGCAGTTCTTC.

The rearrangement links TRBV11-2 to TRBJ2-1; perhaps TRBD1 as D (6 bases). CDR3 length: 14 amino acids. Trimming removed 7 bases from V and 1 base from J, with 11 bases in between. In germline, CDR1 is SGHAT, CDR2 FQNNGV. CDR3 loop: CASTRDTSYNEQFF. CDR3 in DNA: TGTGCCAGCACCCGGGACACTTCCTACAATGAGCAGTTCTTC. Full variable domain (remainder filled in from reference TRBV11-2 and TRBJ2-1): EAGVAQSPRYKIIEKRQSVAFWCNPISGHATLYWYQQILGQGPKLLIQFQNNGVVDDSQLPKDRFSAERLKGVDSTLKIQPAKLEDSAVYLCASTRDTSYNEQFFGPGTRLTVL.

The chain has TRBV7-6 and TRBJ2-7; no definite D call. Trimming removed 8 bases from V and 3 bases from J, with 11 bases in between. CDR3 length: 12 residues. Germline-derived CDR1 and CDR2 are SGHVS and FNYEAQ. CDR3 coding DNA: TGTGCCAGCGCAGGATCCGGCTACGAGCAGTACTTC. This codes for CASAGSGYEQYF. Together with reference TRBV7-6 and TRBJ2-7, the CDR3 gives the full variable domain: GAGVSQSPRYKVTKRGQDVALRCDPISGHVSLYWYRQALGQGPEFLTYFNYEAQQDKSGLPNDRFSAERPEGSISTLTIQRTEQRDSAMYRCASAGSGYEQYFGPGTRLTVT.